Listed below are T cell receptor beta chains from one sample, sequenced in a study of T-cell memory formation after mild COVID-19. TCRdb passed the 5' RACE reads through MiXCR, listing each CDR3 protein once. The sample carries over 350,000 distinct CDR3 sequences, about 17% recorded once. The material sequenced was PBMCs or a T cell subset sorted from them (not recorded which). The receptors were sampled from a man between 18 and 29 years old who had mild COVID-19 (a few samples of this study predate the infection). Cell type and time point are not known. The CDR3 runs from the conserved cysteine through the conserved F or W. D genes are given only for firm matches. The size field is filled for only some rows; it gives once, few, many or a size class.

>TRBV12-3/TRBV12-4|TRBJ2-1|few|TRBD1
TGTGCCAGCAGTCCATCCGGGACAGGGTACGCGTGGCAGTTCTTC
CASSPSGTGYAWQFF
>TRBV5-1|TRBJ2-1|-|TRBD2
TGCGCCAGCAGTCAGGGACTAGCGGGGGTTCCGGGGGTCCTACATGAGCAGTTCTTC
CASSQGLAGVPGVLHEQFF
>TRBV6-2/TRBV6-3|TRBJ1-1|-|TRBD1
TGTGCCAGCAGACCGGGACAGGGTGTGCCTGAAGCTTTCTTT
CASRPGQGVPEAFF
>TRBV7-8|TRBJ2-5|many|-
TGTGCCAGCAGCTTGCGATTACAAGAGACCCAGTACTTC
CASSLRLQETQYF
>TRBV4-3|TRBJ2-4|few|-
TGCGCCAGCAGCCAAGCCGGACAGAGGGACATTCAGTACTTC
CASSQAGQRDIQYF
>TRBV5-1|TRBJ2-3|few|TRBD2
TGCGCCAGCAGCGCGGGACTAGCGGGAGGGGATACGCAGTATTTT
CASSAGLAGGDTQYF
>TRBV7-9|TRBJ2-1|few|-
TGTGCCAGCAGCTTAAATAGCGGTAGCTTTGGTGAGCAGTTCTTC
CASSLNSGSFGEQFF
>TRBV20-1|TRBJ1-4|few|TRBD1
TGCAGTGCCGCGGACAGGGCAACTAATGAAAAACTGTTTTTT
CSAADRATNEKLFF
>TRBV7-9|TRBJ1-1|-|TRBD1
TGTGCCAGCAGCTTAGCGACAGGGGTGGGCACTGAAGCTTTCTTT
CASSLATGVGTEAFF
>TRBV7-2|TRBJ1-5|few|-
TGTGCCAGCAGTACTAGCAATCAGCCCCAGCATTTT
CASSTSNQPQHF
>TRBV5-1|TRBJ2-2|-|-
TGCGCCAGCAGCTGGGGGTCGACCGGGGAGCTGTTTTTT
CASSWGSTGELFF
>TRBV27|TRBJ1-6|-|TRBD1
TGTGCCAGTGGACAGGGGACCTATAATTCACCCCTCCACTTT
CASGQGTYNSPLHF
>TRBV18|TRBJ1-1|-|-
TGTGCCAGCTCACCAGGGATCGAGGCGACTGAAGCTTTCTTT
CASSPGIEATEAFF
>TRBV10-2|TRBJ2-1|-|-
TGCGCCAGCAGTGATTTACTGTCGAAATCCGAATTCTTC
CASSDLLSKSEFF
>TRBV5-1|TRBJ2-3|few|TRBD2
TGCGCCAGCAGCTTTAGCTGGGGAGGGACAGATACGCAGTATTTT
CASSFSWGGTDTQYF
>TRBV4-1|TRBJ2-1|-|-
TGCGCCAGCAGCCAAGGCGGGGGCCGTAGCTCCTACAATGAGCAGTTCTTC
CASSQGGGRSSYNEQFF
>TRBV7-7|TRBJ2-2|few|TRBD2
TGTGCCAGCAGCTTAGGGACTAGCGGGGGGGCCTACACCGGGGAGCTGTTTTTT
CASSLGTSGGAYTGELFF
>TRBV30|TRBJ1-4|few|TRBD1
TGTGCCTGGCTCGACAGGGGGGTCGAAAAACTGTTTTTT
CAWLDRGVEKLFF
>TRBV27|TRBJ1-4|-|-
TGTGCCAGCAGTACTACAAAACTGTTTTTT
CASSTTKLFF
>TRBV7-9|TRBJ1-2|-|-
TGTGCCAGCGGGGGCGCGTACTATGGCTACACCTTC
CASGGAYYGYTF
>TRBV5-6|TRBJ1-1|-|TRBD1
TGTGCCAGCATCGTACAGGGGGCGGGCACTGAAGCTTTCTTT
CASIVQGAGTEAFF
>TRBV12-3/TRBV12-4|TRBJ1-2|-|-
TGTGCCAGCAGTCCGAGGGGGGAATATGGCTACACCTTC
CASSPRGEYGYTF
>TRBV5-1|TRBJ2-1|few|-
TGCGCCAGCAGCTTACTCCCAGGGACCAGGAATGAGCAGTTCTTC
CASSLLPGTRNEQFF
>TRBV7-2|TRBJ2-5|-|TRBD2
TGTGCCAGCAGCGGGTGGGGGGGTCAAGAGACCCAGTACTTC
CASSGWGGQETQYF
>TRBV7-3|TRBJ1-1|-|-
TGTGCCAGCAGCTTCTTTAACGGTGAAGCTTTCTTT
CASSFFNGEAFF
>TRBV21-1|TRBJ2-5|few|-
TGTGCCAGCAGCAAAGGCAGGGAGCAAGAGACCCAGTACTTC
CASSKGREQETQYF
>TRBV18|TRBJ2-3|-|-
TGTGCCAGCTCATCCTTGGACAGCACAGATACGCAGTATTTT
CASSSLDSTDTQYF
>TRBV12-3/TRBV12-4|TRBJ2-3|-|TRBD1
TGTGCCAGCAGTTATTACAGGGGAAATACGCAGTATTTT
CASSYYRGNTQYF
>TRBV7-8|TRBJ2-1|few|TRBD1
TGTGCCAGCGTCCGGGACAGGAACAATGAGCAGTTCTTC
CASVRDRNNEQFF
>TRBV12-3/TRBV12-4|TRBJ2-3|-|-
TGTGCCAGCAGTTTGGGGACCCACTCAGATACGCAGTATTTT
CASSLGTHSDTQYF
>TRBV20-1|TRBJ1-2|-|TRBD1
TGCAGTGCGAGTACAGGGGTAGGGGGTGGCTACACCTTC
CSASTGVGGGYTF
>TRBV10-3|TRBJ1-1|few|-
TGTGCCATCAGTGAGTCTCTAGGTCAGGGAGGTCGGAACACTGAAGCTTTCTTT
CAISESLGQGGRNTEAFF
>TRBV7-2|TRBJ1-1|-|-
TGTGCCAGCAGCTTAGGAGGCCGGGGTTTTGGCACTGAAGCTTTCTTT
CASSLGGRGFGTEAFF
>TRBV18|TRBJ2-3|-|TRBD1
TGTGCCAGCTCAACGTGGGGACAGGGTACGAATACGCAGTATTTT
CASSTWGQGTNTQYF
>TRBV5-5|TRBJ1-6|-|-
TGTGCCAGCAGCTACAGGGTCAGCTCCTATAATTCACCCCTCCACTTT
CASSYRVSSYNSPLHF
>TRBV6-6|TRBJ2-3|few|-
TGTGCCAGCAGTCGGCCCAGGGCGACAGATACGCAGTATTTT
CASSRPRATDTQYF
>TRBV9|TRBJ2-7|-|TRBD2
TGTGCCAGCAGCCCACAGGGACTAGCGGGGGGCCAAATCTACGAGCAGTACTTC
CASSPQGLAGGQIYEQYF
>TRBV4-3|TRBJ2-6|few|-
TGCGCCAGCAGCCGTTGGGCAGCTGGGGCCAACGTCCTGACTTTC
CASSRWAAGANVLTF
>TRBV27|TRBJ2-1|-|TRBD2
TGTGCCAGCAGTAACCCTGGCGGGGGGCCCGACAATGAGCAGTTCTTC
CASSNPGGGPDNEQFF
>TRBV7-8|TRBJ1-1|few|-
TGTGCCAGCAGCTTAGTAGGGGGGGTTTGGGCTGAAGCTTTCTTT
CASSLVGGVWAEAFF
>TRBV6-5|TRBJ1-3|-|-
TGTGCCAGCAGCAACGGACGCAGCTCTGGAAACACCATATATTTT
CASSNGRSSGNTIYF
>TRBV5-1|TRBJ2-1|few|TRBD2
TGCGCCAGCAGCTTGAGCCTAGCGGGGTTGGATGAGCAGTTCTTC
CASSLSLAGLDEQFF
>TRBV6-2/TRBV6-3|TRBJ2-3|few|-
TGTGCCAGCAGTTACGGGGACCCTCTCACAGATACGCAGTATTTT
CASSYGDPLTDTQYF
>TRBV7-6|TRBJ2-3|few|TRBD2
TGTGCCAGCAGCTTAATCTTAGCGGGGGGCACAGATACGCAGTATTTT
CASSLILAGGTDTQYF
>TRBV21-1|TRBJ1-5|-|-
TGTGCCAGCAGCAAAGGGGCAAGCGGTTTGGCTCAGCCCCAGCATTTT
CASSKGASGLAQPQHF
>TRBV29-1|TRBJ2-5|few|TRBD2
TGCAGCGTTGCGACTAGCGGGGGCCTGAGAGAGACCCAGTACTTC
CSVATSGGLRETQYF
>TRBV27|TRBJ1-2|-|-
TGTGCCAGCGGCCCGGCGAGGGGGAGGCGTCCCGAGGGCGGCTACACCTTC
CASGPARGRRPEGGYTF
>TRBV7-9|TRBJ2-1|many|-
TGTGCCAGCAGCACCCCAGGAAATGAGCAGTTCTTC
CASSTPGNEQFF
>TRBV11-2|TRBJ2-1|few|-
TGTGCCAGCAGCTTCACAGCCTCCTACAATGAGCAGTTCTTC
CASSFTASYNEQFF
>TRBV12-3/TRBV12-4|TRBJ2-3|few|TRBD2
TGTGCCAGCAGCTGGGGACTAGCGGTTACAGATACGCAGTATTTT
CASSWGLAVTDTQYF
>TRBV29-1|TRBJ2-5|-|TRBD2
TGCAGCGTCGCTAGGGTTGGACTAGCGGGTGGGGAGACCCAGTACTTC
CSVARVGLAGGETQYF
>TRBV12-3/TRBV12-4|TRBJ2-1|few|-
TGTGCCAGCAGTGTCGGAGGCGGGCAGTTCTTC
CASSVGGGQFF
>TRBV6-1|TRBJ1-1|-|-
TGTGCCAGCAGTGAACGGGGGCGGACTGAAGCTTTCTTT
CASSERGRTEAFF
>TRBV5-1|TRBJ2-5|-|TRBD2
TGCGCCAGCAACATCGGGACTAGCGAGGAGACCCAGTACTTC
CASNIGTSEETQYF
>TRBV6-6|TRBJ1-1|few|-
TGTGCCAGCAGAAGCCCGGGACTCTCTAACACTGAAGCTTTCTTT
CASRSPGLSNTEAFF
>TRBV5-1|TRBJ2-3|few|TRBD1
TGCGCCAGCACGACAGGGGGCTTCTACACAGATACGCAGTATTTT
CASTTGGFYTDTQYF
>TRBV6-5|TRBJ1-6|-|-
TGTGCCAGCAGTCCGGGACGCCGTTCACCCCTCCACTTT
CASSPGRRSPLHF